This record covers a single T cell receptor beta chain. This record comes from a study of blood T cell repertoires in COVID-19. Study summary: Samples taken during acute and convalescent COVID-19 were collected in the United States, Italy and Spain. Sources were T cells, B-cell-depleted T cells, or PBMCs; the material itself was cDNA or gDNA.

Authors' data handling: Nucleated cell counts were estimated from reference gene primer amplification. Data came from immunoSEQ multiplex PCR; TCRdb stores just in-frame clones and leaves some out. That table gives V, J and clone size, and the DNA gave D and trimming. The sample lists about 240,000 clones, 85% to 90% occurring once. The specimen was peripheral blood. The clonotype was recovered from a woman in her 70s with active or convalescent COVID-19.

CDR3 protein: CASSLSRGAVNGYTF. CDR3 coding DNA: TGTGCCAGCAGCTTGAGTCGGGGGGCGGTAAATGGCTACACCTTC. The V call is TRBV5-5, the J call TRBJ1-2; D is possibly TRBD1 (6 bases). Deletions cut 1 base from V and 6 bases from J, with 16 bases between. There are 15 residues in the CDR3. Germline values: CDR1 SGHKS, CDR2 YYEKEE (reference sequence).